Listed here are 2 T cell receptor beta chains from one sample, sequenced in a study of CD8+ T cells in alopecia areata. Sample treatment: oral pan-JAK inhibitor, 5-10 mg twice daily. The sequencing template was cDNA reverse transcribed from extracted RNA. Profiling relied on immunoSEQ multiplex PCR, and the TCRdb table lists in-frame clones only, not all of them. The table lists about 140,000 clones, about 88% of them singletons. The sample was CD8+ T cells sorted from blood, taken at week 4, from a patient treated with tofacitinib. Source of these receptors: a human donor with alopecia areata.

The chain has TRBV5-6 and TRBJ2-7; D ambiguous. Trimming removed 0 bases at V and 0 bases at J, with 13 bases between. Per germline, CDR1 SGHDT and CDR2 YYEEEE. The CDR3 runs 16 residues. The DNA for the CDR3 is TGTGCCAGCAGCTTGGAATTCCGGACGAGCTCCTACGAGCAGTACTTC. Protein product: CASSLEFRTSSYEQYF.

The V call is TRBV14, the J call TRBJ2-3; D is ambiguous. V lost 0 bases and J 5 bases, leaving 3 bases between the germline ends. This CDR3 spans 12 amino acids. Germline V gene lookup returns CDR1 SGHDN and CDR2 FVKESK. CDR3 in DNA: TGTGCCAGCAGCCAAGAAGGAGATACGCAGTATTTT. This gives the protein CASSQEGDTQYF.